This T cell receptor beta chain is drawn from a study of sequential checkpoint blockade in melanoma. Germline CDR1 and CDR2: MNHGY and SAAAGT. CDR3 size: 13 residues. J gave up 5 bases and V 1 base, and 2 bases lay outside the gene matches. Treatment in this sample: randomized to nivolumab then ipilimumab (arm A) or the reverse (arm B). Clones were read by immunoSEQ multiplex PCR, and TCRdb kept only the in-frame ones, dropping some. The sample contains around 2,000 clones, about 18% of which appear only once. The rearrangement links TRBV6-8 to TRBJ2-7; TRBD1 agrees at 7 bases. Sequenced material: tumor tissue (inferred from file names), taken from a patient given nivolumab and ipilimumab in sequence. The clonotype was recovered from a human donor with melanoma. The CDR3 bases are TGTGCCAGCAGTTACTTAACAGGGGACGAGCAGTACTTC. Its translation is CASSYLTGDEQYF.